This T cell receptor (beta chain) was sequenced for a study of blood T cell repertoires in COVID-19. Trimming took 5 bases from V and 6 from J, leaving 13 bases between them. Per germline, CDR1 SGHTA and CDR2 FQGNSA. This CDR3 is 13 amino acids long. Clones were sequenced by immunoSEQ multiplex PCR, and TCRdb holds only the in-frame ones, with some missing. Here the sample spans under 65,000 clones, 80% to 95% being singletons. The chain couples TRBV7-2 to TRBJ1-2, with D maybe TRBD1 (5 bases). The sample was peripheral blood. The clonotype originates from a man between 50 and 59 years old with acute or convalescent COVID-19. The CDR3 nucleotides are TGTGCCAGCAGCCCCCGGAGGGGCCATGGCTACACCTTC. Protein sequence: CASSPRRGHGYTF.